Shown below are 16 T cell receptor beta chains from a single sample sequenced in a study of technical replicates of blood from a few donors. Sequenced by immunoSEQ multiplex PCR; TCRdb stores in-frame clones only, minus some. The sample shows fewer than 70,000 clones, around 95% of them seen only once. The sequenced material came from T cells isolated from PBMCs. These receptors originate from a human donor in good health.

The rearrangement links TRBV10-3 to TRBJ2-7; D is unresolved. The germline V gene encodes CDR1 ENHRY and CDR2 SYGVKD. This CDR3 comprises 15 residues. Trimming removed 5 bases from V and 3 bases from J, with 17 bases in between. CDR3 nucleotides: TGTGCCATCAGTACACCTCGGCGGATCAACTACGAGCAGTACTTC. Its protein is CAISTPRRINYEQYF.

The CDR3 DNA is TGCGCCAGCAGCAAAACTACAGGGAAGGACTACAATGAGCAGTTCTTC. It is translated as CASSKTTGKDYNEQFF. This rearrangement joins TRBV5-1 to TRBJ2-1, with D maybe TRBD1 (6 bases). The CDR3 runs to 16 residues. Trimming removed 4 bases at V and 3 bases at J, with 17 bases between. Germline V CDR1 and CDR2: SGHRS, YFSETQ.

This chain's CDR3 is CSVDGTSGFTDTQYF. CDR3 sequence (DNA): TGCAGCGTTGATGGGACTAGCGGCTTCACAGATACGCAGTATTTT. The chain is built from TRBV29-1 and TRBJ2-3; 11 nucleotides align to TRBD2. The CDR3 is made up of 15 amino acids. Germline V gives CDR1 SQVTM, CDR2 ANQGSEA. J gave up 2 bases and V 3 bases, and 4 bases lay outside the gene matches.

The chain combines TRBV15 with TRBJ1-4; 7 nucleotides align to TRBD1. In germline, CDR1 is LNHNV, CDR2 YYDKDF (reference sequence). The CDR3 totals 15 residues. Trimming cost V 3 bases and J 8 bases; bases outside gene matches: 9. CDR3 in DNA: TGTGCCACCAGCAGGGATATGGGGACAGCGGAAAAACTGTTTTTT. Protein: CATSRDMGTAEKLFF.

The CDR3 loop reads CASSPLGLADTDTQYF. CDR3 coding DNA: TGTGCCAGCAGCCCCTTAGGACTAGCGGACACAGATACGCAGTATTTT. The chain recombines TRBV7-9 with TRBJ2-3, with TRBD2 matching over 10 bases. After removal of 5 bases from V and 2 bases from J, the junction contained 7 bases not matched to a gene. This CDR3 has 16 residues. CDR1 is SEHNR and CDR2 is FQNEAQ in the germline V gene (reference sequence).

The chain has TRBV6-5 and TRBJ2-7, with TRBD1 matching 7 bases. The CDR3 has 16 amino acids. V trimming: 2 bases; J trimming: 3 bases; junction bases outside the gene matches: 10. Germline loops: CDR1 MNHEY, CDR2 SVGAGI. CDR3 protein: CASSYSWDSEYYEQYF. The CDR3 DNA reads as TGTGCCAGCAGTTACAGTTGGGACAGCGAGTACTACGAGCAGTACTTC.

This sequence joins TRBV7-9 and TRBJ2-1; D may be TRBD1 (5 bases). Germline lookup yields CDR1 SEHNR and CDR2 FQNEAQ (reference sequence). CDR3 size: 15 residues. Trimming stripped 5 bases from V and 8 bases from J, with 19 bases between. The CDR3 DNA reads TGTGCCAGCAGCCCCCCAGGGTATTTCCCCCATGAGCAGTTCTTC. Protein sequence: CASSPPGYFPHEQFF.

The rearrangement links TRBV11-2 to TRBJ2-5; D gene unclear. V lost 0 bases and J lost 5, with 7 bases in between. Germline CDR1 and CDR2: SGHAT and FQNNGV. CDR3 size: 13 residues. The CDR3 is CASSLDSRETQYF. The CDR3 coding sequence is TGTGCCAGCAGCTTAGATTCCCGGGAGACCCAGTACTTC. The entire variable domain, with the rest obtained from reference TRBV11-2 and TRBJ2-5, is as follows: EAGVAQSPRYKIIEKRQSVAFWCNPISGHATLYWYQQILGQGPKLLIQFQNNGVVDDSQLPKDRFSAERLKGVDSTLKIQPAKLEDSAVYLCASSLDSRETQYFGPGTRLLVL.

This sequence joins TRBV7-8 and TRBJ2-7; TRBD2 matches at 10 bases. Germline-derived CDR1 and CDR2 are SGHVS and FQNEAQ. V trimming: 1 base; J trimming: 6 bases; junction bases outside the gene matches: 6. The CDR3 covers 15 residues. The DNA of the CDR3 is TGTGCCAGCAGCTTAGACAGCGGGAGGGCCGGCGAGCAGTACTTC. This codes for CASSLDSGRAGEQYF.

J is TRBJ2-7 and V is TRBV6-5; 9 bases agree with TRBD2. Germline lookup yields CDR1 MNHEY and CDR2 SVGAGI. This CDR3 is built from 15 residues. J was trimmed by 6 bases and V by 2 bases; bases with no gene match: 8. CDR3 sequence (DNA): TGTGCCAGCAGTTACCCTAGCGGGATGGGGCGCGAGCAGTACTTC. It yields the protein CASSYPSGMGREQYF.

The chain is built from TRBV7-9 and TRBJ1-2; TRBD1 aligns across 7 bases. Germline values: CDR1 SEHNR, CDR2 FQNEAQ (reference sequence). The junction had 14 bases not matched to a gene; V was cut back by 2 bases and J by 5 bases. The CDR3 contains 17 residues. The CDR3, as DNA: TGTGCCAGCAGCTTAATATGGGTAGAAGACAGGGAATATGGCTACACCTTC. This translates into CASSLIWVEDREYGYTF.

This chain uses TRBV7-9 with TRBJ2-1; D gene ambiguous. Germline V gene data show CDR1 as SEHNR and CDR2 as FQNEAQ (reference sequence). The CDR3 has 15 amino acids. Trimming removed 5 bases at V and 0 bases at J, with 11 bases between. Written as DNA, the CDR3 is TGTGCCAGCAGCCGCCGTGGTAGCTCCTACAATGAGCAGTTCTTC. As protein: CASSRRGSSYNEQFF. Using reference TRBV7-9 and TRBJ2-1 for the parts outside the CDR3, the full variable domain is DTGVSQNPRHKITKRGQNVTFRCDPISEHNRLYWYRQTLGQGPEFLTYFQNEAQLEKSRLLSDRFSAERPKGSFSTLEIQRTEQGDSAMYLCASSRRGSSYNEQFFGPGTRLTVL.

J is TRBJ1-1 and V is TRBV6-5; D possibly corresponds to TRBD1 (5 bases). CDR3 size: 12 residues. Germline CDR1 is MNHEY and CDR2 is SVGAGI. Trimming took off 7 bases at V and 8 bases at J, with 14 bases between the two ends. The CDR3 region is CASIGTPQEAFF. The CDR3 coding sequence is TGTGCCAGCATAGGGACTCCTCAGGAAGCTTTCTTT.

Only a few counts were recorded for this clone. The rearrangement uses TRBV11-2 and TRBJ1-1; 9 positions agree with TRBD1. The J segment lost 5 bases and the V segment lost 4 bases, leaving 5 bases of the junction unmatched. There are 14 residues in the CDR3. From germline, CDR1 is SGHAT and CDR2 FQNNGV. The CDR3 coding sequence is TGTGCCAGCAGCTGGACAGGGGTAGAGACTGAAGCTTTCTTT. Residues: CASSWTGVETEAFF.

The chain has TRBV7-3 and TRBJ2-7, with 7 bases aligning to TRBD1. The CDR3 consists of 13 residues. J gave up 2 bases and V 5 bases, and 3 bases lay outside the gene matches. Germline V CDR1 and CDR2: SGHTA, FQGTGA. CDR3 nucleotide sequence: TGTGCCAGCAGCCAGGGGGTACCCTACGAGCAGTACTTC. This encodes CASSQGVPYEQYF.

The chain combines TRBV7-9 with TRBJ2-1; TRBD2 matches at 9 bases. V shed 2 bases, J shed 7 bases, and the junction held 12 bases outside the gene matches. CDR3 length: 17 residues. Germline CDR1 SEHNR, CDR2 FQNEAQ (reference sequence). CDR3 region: CASSLPTSGRGGNEQFF. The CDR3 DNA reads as TGTGCCAGCAGCTTACCTACTAGCGGGCGTGGAGGGAATGAGCAGTTCTTC.